This passage covers 5 T cell receptor beta chains from one sample sequenced in a study of molecular identifiers for immune sequencing clone quantification. TCRdb used MiXCR to reprocess the PCR reads, holding one entry per CDR3 protein. The profile shows 600,000 to 650,000 distinct CDR3 sequences, about 20% of them singletons. Sequenced material: naive CD8+ T cells from blood, with Jurkat cell RNA spiked in. Subset denoted: FACS-sorted CD8+CD4-CCR7+CD45RA+ naive T cells. The receptors come from a human donor in good health. Some libraries in this study had Jurkat cell RNA spiked in.

This clonotype was seen repeatedly, ten times or more. This chain joins TRBV29-1 and TRBJ1-1; D possibly corresponds to TRBD1 (5 bases). The CDR3 sequence is 13 residues long. The V end was cut by 8 bases, the J end by 5 bases, with 18 bases between. Germline V gene data show CDR1 as SQVTM and CDR2 as ANQGSEA. The CDR3 coding sequence is TGCAGCATCTATCGGGGGTCGGGGACTGAAGCTTTCTTT. Its translation is CSIYRGSGTEAFF.

This clonotype was detected many times. The chain links TRBV4-3 to TRBJ1-1; D is ambiguous. This CDR3 is built from 15 residues. CDR1 LGHNA and CDR2 YSLEER come from the germline V gene. V gave up 1 base and J gave up 1 base, with 10 bases separating them. CDR3 in DNA: TGCGCCAGCAGCCAAGCGTCGGAAAAGAACACTGAAGCTTTCTTT. This gives the protein CASSQASEKNTEAFF.

This clonotype was seen at least ten times. V and J are TRBV27 and TRBJ2-7; D perhaps matches TRBD2 (7 bases). The CDR3 has 15 residues. V was pared by 6 bases and J by 3 bases, with 18 bases between. In germline, CDR1 is MNHEY, CDR2 SMNVEV (reference sequence). The CDR3: CASSPGLGGIYEQYF. The CDR3 DNA is TGTGCCAGCAGCCCTGGACTAGGGGGGATCTACGAGCAGTACTTC.

The CDR3 loop is CASSLGGYRDSQPQHF. The CDR3, as DNA: TGTGCCAGCAGCTTAGGTGGATATAGGGATAGTCAGCCCCAGCATTTT. The genes are TRBV13 and TRBJ1-5; D gene uncertain. Between the trimmed V and J ends, which lost 0 bases and 6 bases, there was a span of 15 bases. Per the germline V gene, CDR1 is PRHDT and CDR2 is FYEKMQ (reference sequence). The CDR3 totals 16 residues.

This clonotype was seen only once. Possible read error: a much larger clone is one base away. The rearrangement uses TRBV27 and TRBJ1-1; D gene unclear. CDR3 length: 14 amino acids. The germline V and J ends were trimmed by 0 bases and 3 bases, with 8 bases remaining between them. In germline, CDR1 is MNHEY, CDR2 SMNVEV (reference sequence). CDR3 sequence (DNA): TGTGCCAGCAGTTTATCGTTGGGAGACACTGAAGCTTTCTTT. It yields the protein CASSLSLGDTEAFF.